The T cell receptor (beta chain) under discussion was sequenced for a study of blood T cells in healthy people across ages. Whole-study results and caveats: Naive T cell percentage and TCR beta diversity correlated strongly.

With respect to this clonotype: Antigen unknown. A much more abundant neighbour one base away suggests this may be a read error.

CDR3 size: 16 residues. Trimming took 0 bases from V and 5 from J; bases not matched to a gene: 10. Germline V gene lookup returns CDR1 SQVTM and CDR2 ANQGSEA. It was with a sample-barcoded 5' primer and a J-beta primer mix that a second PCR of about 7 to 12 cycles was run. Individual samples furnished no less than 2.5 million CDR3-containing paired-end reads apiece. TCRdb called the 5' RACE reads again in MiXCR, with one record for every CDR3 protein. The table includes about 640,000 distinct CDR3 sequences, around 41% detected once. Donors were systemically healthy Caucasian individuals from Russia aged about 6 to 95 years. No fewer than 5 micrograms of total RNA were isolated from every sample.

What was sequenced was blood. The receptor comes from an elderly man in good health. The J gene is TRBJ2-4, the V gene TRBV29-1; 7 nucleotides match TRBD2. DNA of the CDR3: TGCAGCGTTGAAGAGGCGAGGGGAGGGGTCCAAAACATTCAGTACTTC. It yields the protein CSVEEARGGVQNIQYF.